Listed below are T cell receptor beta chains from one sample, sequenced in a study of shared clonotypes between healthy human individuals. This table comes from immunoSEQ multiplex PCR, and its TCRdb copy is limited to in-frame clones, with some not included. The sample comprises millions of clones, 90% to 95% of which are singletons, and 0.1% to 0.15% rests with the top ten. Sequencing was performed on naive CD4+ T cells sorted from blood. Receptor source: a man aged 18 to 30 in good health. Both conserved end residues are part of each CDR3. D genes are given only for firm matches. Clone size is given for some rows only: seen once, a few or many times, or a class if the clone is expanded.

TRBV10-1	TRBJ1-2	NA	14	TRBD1	CAINRSHRGEGYTF	TGCGCCATCAACAGATCGCACAGGGGTGAAGGCTACACCTTC
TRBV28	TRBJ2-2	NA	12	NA	CASSLRIGELFF	TGTGCCAGCAGTTTAAGGATCGGGGAGCTGTTTTTT
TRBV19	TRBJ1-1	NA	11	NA	CASSRRAEAFF	TGTGCCAGTAGTCGCCGGGCTGAAGCTTTCTTT
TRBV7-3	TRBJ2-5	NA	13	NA	CASSAGQKETQYF	TGTGCCAGCAGCGCAGGACAGAAAGAGACCCAGTACTTC
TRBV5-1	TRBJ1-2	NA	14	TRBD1	CASSPVGTENGYTF	TGCGCCAGCAGCCCAGTGGGGACAGAGAATGGCTACACCTTC
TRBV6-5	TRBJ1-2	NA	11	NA	CATARGAGYTF	TGTGCCACCGCCCGAGGGGCTGGCTACACCTTC
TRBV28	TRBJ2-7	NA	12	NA	CASSLAGYEQYF	TGTGCCAGCAGTTTAGCCGGTTACGAGCAGTACTTC
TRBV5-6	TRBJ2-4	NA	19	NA	CASSLNFRNLPEGKNIQYF	TGTGCCAGCAGCCTTAATTTTCGGAACCTACCAGAGGGCAAAAACATTCAGTACTTC
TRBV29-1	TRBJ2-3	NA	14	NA	CSAPGGGSTDTQYF	TGCAGCGCGCCGGGGGGCGGGAGCACAGATACGCAGTATTTT
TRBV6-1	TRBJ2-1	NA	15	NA	CATTSQALLFDEQFF	TGTGCCACTACTTCCCAGGCCCTACTATTCGATGAGCAGTTCTTC
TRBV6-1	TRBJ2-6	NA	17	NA	CASSETRVTPGANVLTF	TGTGCCAGCAGTGAAACCAGGGTGACGCCCGGGGCCAACGTCCTGACTTTC
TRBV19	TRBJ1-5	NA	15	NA	CASTESSLSNQPQHF	TGTGCCAGTACGGAAAGTTCCCTTAGCAATCAGCCCCAGCATTTT
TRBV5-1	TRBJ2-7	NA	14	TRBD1	CASSFERGPYEQYF	TGCGCCAGCAGCTTCGAGAGGGGGCCATACGAGCAGTACTTC
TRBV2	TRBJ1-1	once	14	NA	CASSDGIQNTEAFF	TGTGCCAGCAGTGATGGCATCCAGAACACTGAAGCTTTCTTT
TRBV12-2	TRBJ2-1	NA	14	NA	CASRGLAESNEQFF	TGTGCAAGTCGAGGACTAGCAGAATCAAATGAGCAGTTCTTC
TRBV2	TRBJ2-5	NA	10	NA	CASKNRKQYF	TGTGCCAGTAAGAACAGAAAGCAGTACTTC
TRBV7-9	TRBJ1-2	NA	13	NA	CASSFDGNYGYTF	TGTGCCAGCAGCTTTGACGGGAACTATGGCTACACCTTC
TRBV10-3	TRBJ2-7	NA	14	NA	CAISEVKVFYEQYF	TGTGCCATCAGTGAAGTAAAAGTTTTCTACGAGCAGTACTTC
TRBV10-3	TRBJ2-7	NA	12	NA	CAIGRGEYEQYF	TGTGCCATCGGGAGGGGGGAGTACGAGCAGTACTTC
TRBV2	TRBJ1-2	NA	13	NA	CASSEVKSEGYTF	TGTGCCAGCAGTGAAGTCAAAAGTGAGGGCTACACCTTC
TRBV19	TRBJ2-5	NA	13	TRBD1	CASGTGRRETQYF	TGTGCCAGTGGGACAGGGAGACGAGAGACCCAGTACTTC
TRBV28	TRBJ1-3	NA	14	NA	CASSGSWGGNTIYF	TGTGCCAGCAGTGGAAGTTGGGGAGGAAACACCATATATTTT
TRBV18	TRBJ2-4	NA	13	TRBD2	CASSPGGENIQYF	TGTGCCAGCTCACCCGGGGGGGAAAACATTCAGTACTTC
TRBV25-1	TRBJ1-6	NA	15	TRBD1	CASSPEDRANSPLHF	TGTGCCAGCAGCCCCGAAGACAGGGCAAATTCACCCCTCCACTTT
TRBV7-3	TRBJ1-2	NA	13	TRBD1	CASSLEGASGYTF	TGTGCCAGCAGCTTAGAGGGGGCGTCTGGCTACACCTTC
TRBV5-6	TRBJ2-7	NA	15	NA	CASSLGGGTPYEQYF	TGTGCCAGCAGCCTTGGTGGAGGGACCCCCTACGAGCAGTACTTC
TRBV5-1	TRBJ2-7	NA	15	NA	CASSSISGRVDEQYF	TGCGCCAGCAGCTCCATTTCGGGTAGGGTTGACGAGCAGTACTTC
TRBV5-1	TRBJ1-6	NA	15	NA	CASSLDMNKGSPLHF	TGCGCCAGCAGCTTGGACATGAATAAGGGTTCACCCCTCCACTTT
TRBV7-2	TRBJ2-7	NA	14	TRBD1	CASSHGTGGYEQYF	TGTGCCAGCAGCCACGGGACAGGGGGCTACGAGCAGTACTTC
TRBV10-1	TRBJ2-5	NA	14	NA	CASSDGQREETQYF	TGCGCCAGCAGTGATGGACAGCGGGAAGAGACCCAGTACTTC
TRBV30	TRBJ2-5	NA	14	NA	CAWSGLAVKETQYF	TGTGCCTGGAGTGGGTTAGCGGTAAAAGAGACCCAGTACTTC
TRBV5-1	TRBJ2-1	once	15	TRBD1	CASSTTGTGYDEQFF	TGCGCCAGCAGCACAACCGGGACAGGGTATGATGAGCAGTTCTTC
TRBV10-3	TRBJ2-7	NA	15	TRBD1	CAISGRGQESYEQYF	TGTGCCATCAGTGGGAGGGGACAGGAATCCTACGAGCAGTACTTC
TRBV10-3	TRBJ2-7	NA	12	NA	CAIKGSTYEQYF	TGTGCCATCAAGGGCAGTACCTACGAGCAGTACTTC
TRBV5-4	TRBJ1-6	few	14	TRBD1	CASSLEGARSPLHF	TGTGCCAGCAGCTTGGAGGGGGCGCGTTCACCCCTCCACTTT
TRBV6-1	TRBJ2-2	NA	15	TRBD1	CASRGWDRNTGELFF	TGTGCCAGCAGGGGATGGGACAGGAATACCGGGGAGCTGTTTTTT
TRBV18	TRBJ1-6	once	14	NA	CASSPGSQDSPLHF	TGTGCCAGCTCACCGGGGTCACAAGATTCACCCCTCCACTTT
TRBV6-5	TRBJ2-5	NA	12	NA	CAVRGGRETQYF	TGTGCCGTGCGGGGTGGTAGGGAGACCCAGTACTTC
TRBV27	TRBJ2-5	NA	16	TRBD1	CASSSDTGGQGETQYF	TGTGCCAGCAGTTCCGATACAGGGGGCCAAGGAGAGACCCAGTACTTC
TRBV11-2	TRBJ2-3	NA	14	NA	CASSPNWGTDTQYF	TGTGCCAGCAGCCCGAATTGGGGAACAGATACGCAGTATTTT
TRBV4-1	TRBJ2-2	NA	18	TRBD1	CASSQAVRQGSNTGELFF	TGCGCCAGCAGCCAAGCGGTCCGACAGGGGTCAAACACCGGGGAGCTGTTTTTT
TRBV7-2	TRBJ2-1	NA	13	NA	CASSASRDIPRFF	TGTGCCAGCAGCGCGAGTAGGGACATCCCACGGTTCTTC
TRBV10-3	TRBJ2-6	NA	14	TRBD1	CAIGDSSGANVLTF	TGTGCCATCGGGGACAGTTCTGGGGCCAACGTCCTGACTTTC
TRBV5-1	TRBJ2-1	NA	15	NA	CASSLAGRRNDEQFF	TGCGCCAGCAGCTTGGCCGGGAGACGTAATGATGAGCAGTTCTTC
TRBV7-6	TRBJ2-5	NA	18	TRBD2	CASSFSSGGAFRQETQYF	TGTGCCAGCAGCTTTTCTAGCGGGGGGGCGTTTCGGCAAGAGACCCAGTACTTC
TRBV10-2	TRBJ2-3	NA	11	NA	CASRNTDTQYF	TGCGCCAGCAGGAACACAGATACGCAGTATTTT
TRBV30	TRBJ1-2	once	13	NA	CAWSVWDGAHYTF	TGTGCCTGGAGTGTATGGGACGGGGCACACTACACCTTC
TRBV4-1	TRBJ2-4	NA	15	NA	CASSRTVLAKNIQYF	TGCGCCAGCAGTCGGACAGTTCTAGCCAAAAACATTCAGTACTTC
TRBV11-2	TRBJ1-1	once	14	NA	CASSLAGVNTEAFF	TGTGCCAGCAGCTTAGCAGGGGTTAACACTGAAGCTTTCTTT
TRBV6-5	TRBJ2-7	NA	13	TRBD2	CASSTGLADEQYF	TGTGCCAGCAGTACGGGACTAGCGGACGAGCAGTACTTC